These 14 T cell receptor beta chains originate from one sample sequenced in a study of identical twins. In TCRdb, the 5' RACE reads were re-called with MiXCR into one record per CDR3 protein. The data contain about 220,000 distinct CDR3 sequences, over 5.5% of them singletons. The data also belong to a second study, concerning T cells expressing NK-cell markers.

The specimen sequenced was CD8+ T cells sorted from blood. These receptors all come from a woman between 18 and 30 years old in good health.

V and J are TRBV12-5 and TRBJ2-1; 8 bases align to TRBD1. The CDR3 contains 13 residues. Germline CDR1 LGHNT, CDR2 FRNRAP. The J segment lost 6 bases and the V segment lost 4 bases, leaving 2 bases of the junction unmatched. The CDR3 here is CASGSGQGNEQFF. For the CDR3, the DNA is TGTGCTAGTGGTTCCGGACAGGGCAATGAGCAGTTCTTC.

This clonotype was recorded at least ten times. The chain links TRBV10-2 to TRBJ2-2; no firm D call. V shed 8 bases and J shed 8 bases, with 15 bases lying between them. CDR1 and CDR2 from the germline V gene are WSHSY and SAAADI. The CDR3 loop spans 13 amino acids. Here the CDR3 reads CASVKTVRGELFF. CDR3 bases: TGCGCCAGCGTGAAGACGGTCCGGGGGGAGCTGTTTTTT.

The J gene is TRBJ2-5, the V gene TRBV18; D not resolved. The CDR3 spans 11 residues. With 2 bases removed from V and 4 bases from J, the gap between germline ends came to 2 bases. Germline CDR1 is KGHSH and CDR2 is LQKENI. The CDR3 bases are TGTGCCAGCTCACCATCAGAGACCCAGTACTTC. This sequence encodes CASSPSETQYF.

This clonotype was found a few times. The chain is built from TRBV11-1 and TRBJ2-1; 7 bases are shared with TRBD2. Per the germline V gene, CDR1 is SGHAT and CDR2 is FQDESV (reference sequence). CDR3 size: 19 residues. The trim removed 2 bases at V and 6 bases at J, leaving 19 bases unmatched. Written as DNA, the CDR3 is TGTGCCAGCAGCTTATATGTGGGAGGGCCAACTTCAACCTTCAATGAGCAGTTCTTC. Amino acid sequence: CASSLYVGGPTSTFNEQFF.

This clonotype was counted a few times. The chain carries TRBV6-5 and TRBJ1-4; maybe TRBD1 (5 bases). Germline CDR1 is MNHEY and CDR2 is SVGAGI. CDR3 length: 15 residues. V lost 3 bases and J lost 8, with 16 bases in between. In nucleotides, the CDR3 is TGTGCCAGCAGTTATGTGGAGGGGAGTAGAGAAAAACTGTTTTTT. This codes for CASSYVEGSREKLFF.

This clonotype occurred many times. The chain carries TRBV4-3 and TRBJ2-1, with D unclear. The germline gives CDR1 LGHNA, CDR2 YSLEER. The CDR3 has 16 amino acids. V was trimmed by 0 bases and J by 8 bases, leaving 17 bases between them. The CDR3, as DNA: TGCGCCAGCAGCCAAGATAGTACTCCACCTGGGGATGAGCAGTTCTTC. Translation gives CASSQDSTPPGDEQFF.

This clonotype was counted many times. The chain joins TRBV5-1 to TRBJ2-1; possibly TRBD1 for D (6 bases). This CDR3 is built from 16 residues. Trimming cost V 0 bases and J 8 bases, with 18 bases left between them. Germline CDR1 and CDR2: SGHRS and YFSETQ. The chain's CDR3 is CASSLEGAHKGDEQFF. The CDR3 DNA reads TGCGCCAGCAGCTTGGAAGGGGCCCACAAGGGGGATGAGCAGTTCTTC.

This clonotype has a count of ten or more. The rearrangement uses TRBV12-3 or TRBV12-4 and TRBJ2-5; tentatively, D is TRBD1 (5 bases). Trimming stripped 6 bases from V and 3 bases from J, with 8 bases between. This CDR3 has 12 residues. The CDR3 protein is CASRQTEETQYF. DNA for the CDR3: TGTGCCAGCAGGCAGACAGAAGAGACCCAGTACTTC.

The gene calls are TRBV4-1 and TRBJ2-1, with D tentatively TRBD2 (5 bases). Trimming took 0 bases from V and 1 from J, leaving 13 bases between them. Germline loops: CDR1 MGHRA, CDR2 YSYEKL. The CDR3 spans 17 residues. The CDR3 coding sequence is TGCGCCAGCAGCCAAGAACTAGGGATGCCGTCCTACAATGAGCAGTTCTTC. Translating it yields CASSQELGMPSYNEQFF.

This clonotype was recorded at least ten times. The V and J genes are TRBV7-9 and TRBJ2-1; the D is unclear. V was clipped by 3 bases and J by 8 bases, with 14 bases between them. The CDR3 loop spans 14 amino acids. Germline lookup yields CDR1 SEHNR and CDR2 FQNEAQ (reference sequence). The CDR3 loop is CASSLIRSSDEQFF. The CDR3 bases are TGTGCCAGCAGCTTGATTCGAAGCAGCGATGAGCAGTTCTTC.

This clonotype occurred a few times. The chain recombines TRBV9 with TRBJ2-7; D is possibly TRBD2 (6 bases). The ends were cut back, 0 bases at V and 6 bases at J, with 19 bases in the middle. From germline, CDR1 is SGDLS and CDR2 YYNGEE. The CDR3 totals 16 residues. CDR3 sequence reads: CASSVEPGTSLREQYF. In nucleotides, the CDR3 is TGTGCCAGCAGCGTAGAGCCCGGGACTTCCCTACGCGAGCAGTACTTC.

The CDR3 region is CASSLDHQETQYF. CDR3 in DNA: TGTGCCAGCAGTTTAGACCACCAAGAGACCCAGTACTTC. The J gene is TRBJ2-5, the V gene TRBV27, with D unclear. The CDR3 extends over 13 amino acids. The germline V gene encodes CDR1 MNHEY and CDR2 SMNVEV (reference sequence). The germline V and J ends were trimmed by 2 bases and 0 bases, with 4 bases remaining between them.

CDR3 nucleotides: TGTGCCAGTCCCCGCGCTGTGAACACCGGGGAGCTGTTTTTT. Translated: CASPRAVNTGELFF. The gene calls are TRBV12-3 or TRBV12-4 and TRBJ2-2; no definite D call. This CDR3 is 14 amino acids long. With 9 bases removed from V and 1 base from J, the gap between germline ends came to 12 bases.

In its sample, this clonotype was seen a few times. This chain joins TRBV20-1 and TRBJ2-3; no firm D call. Deletions cut 1 base from V and 4 bases from J, with 12 bases between. Germline V CDR1 and CDR2: DFQATT, SNEGSKA (reference sequence). The CDR3 contains 14 residues. CDR3 in amino acids: CSARVAPVPDTQYF. The CDR3 region has the DNA TGCAGTGCTAGAGTGGCGCCGGTTCCAGATACGCAGTATTTT.